This T cell receptor (beta chain) was profiled in a study of cytomegalovirus exposure and HLA in healthy donors. V dropped 1 base and J dropped 4 bases, with 7 bases sitting between them. The CDR3 extends over 13 amino acids. CDR1 is MDHEN, CDR2 SYDVKM, per germline. The repertoire was sequenced with immunoSEQ multiplex PCR; TCRdb's copy has only in-frame clones and lacks some. Seen here are some 71,000 clones, 94% observed once, and the top ten hold roughly 1%. The origin of this receptor is a woman between 18 and 29 years old in good health and CMV-seronegative. The sequencing input was PBMCs. The V and J genes are TRBV28 and TRBJ2-5; D gene unclear. The CDR3 DNA reads as TGTGCCAGCAGTTTATCAACTTTAGAGACCCAGTACTTC. Translated, it gives CASSLSTLETQYF.